Each of the 10 T cell receptor beta chains below was sequenced from the same sample in a study of blood T cells in healthy people across ages. Primers used in a second PCR of roughly 7 to 12 cycles were a sample-barcoded 5' primer and a J-beta primer mix. One entry per CDR3 protein results from TCRdb running MiXCR on the 5' RACE reads. The data show roughly 1,800,000 distinct CDR3 sequences, approximately 50% seen once. What was sequenced was blood. These receptors all stem from a woman in her 40s in good health.

The chain uses TRBV20-1 and TRBJ2-3; a possible D gene is TRBD1 (5 bases). This CDR3 comprises 16 residues. Germline lookup yields CDR1 DFQATT and CDR2 SNEGSKA (reference sequence). V dropped 5 bases and J dropped 2 bases, with 20 bases sitting between them. CDR3 in amino acids: CSAGGRGHDSTDTQYF. The CDR3 DNA follows: TGCAGTGCTGGCGGTAGGGGCCACGACTCCACAGATACGCAGTATTTT.

The chain combines TRBV20-1 with TRBJ2-5; 7 nucleotides align to TRBD2. The CDR3 runs to 14 residues. Trimming at V came to 5 bases and at J to 4 bases, leaving 10 bases not matched to a gene. Germline CDR1 is DFQATT and CDR2 is SNEGSKA (reference sequence). DNA of the CDR3: TGCAGTGCTCACCCCGCTTCGGGGGGAGAGACCCAGTACTTC. This encodes CSAHPASGGETQYF.

This clonotype appeared a few times. The chain has TRBV12-3 or TRBV12-4 and TRBJ1-2; D gene uncertain. The CDR3 is 13 residues long. V was shortened by 1 base and J by 5 bases, with 8 bases between the two germline ends. The CDR3 reads CASSLDPSYGYTF. DNA for the CDR3: TGTGCCAGCAGTTTAGATCCATCTTATGGCTACACCTTC.

This clonotype was counted a few times. The chain recombines TRBV13 with TRBJ2-4; TRBD1 aligns across 12 bases. Germline CDR1 and CDR2: PRHDT and FYEKMQ (reference sequence). CDR3 length: 15 amino acids. With 2 bases clipped from V and 13 bases from J, the junction kept 9 bases outside the gene matches. The CDR3 region has the DNA TGTGCCAGCAGCTTAACGGGACAGGGGGCGCGGGAGCAGTACTTC. This gives the protein CASSLTGQGAREQYF.

The rearrangement links TRBV4-1 to TRBJ2-2; maybe TRBD1 (6 bases). The CDR3 is 16 amino acids. CDR1 and CDR2 (germline): MGHRA, YSYEKL. The V and J ends lost 0 bases and 4 bases respectively, with 12 bases between them. CDR3 nucleotides: TGCGCCAGCAGCCAAGAGGGGGCTCTGAGCACCGGGGAGCTGTTTTTT. It is translated as CASSQEGALSTGELFF.

The chain joins TRBV29-1 to TRBJ2-5, with 11 bases aligning to TRBD2. This CDR3 comprises 15 residues. Germline loops: CDR1 SQVTM, CDR2 ANQGSEA. V lost 0 bases and J lost 10; bases outside the gene matches: 10. The CDR3 sequence: CSVEDQTSGGEGQYF. The CDR3 DNA is TGCAGCGTTGAAGATCAAACTAGCGGGGGAGAGGGCCAGTACTTC.

This rearrangement joins TRBV4-3 to TRBJ2-5; 7 nucleotides match TRBD1. The CDR3 extends over 15 amino acids. Germline V gene sequence: CDR1 LGHNA, CDR2 YSLEER. Unmatched junction bases numbered 7, after V lost 1 base and J lost 5 bases. The CDR3 sequence: CASSQGQGWRETQYF. The CDR3 DNA is TGCGCCAGCAGCCAAGGACAGGGATGGCGGGAGACCCAGTACTTC.

This clonotype was seen only a few times. The chain has TRBV4-2 and TRBJ2-3; 14 bases fit TRBD2. The CDR3 length is 19 residues. Looked up from germline, CDR1 is LGHNA and CDR2 is YNFKEQ. The V segment lost 4 bases and the J segment 2 bases; nucleotides outside the gene matches: 11. The CDR3 spells CASSPGLAGGQRTTDTQYF. The CDR3 nucleotides are TGTGCCAGCAGCCCAGGACTAGCGGGGGGCCAAAGAACCACAGATACGCAGTATTTT.

The chain uses TRBV7-2 and TRBJ2-2, with D possibly called TRBD1 or TRBD2 (5 bases each). The CDR3 covers 15 residues. Per germline, CDR1 SGHTA and CDR2 FQGNSA. Trimming cost V 0 bases and J 3 bases, with 8 bases left between them. The CDR3 DNA is TGTGCCAGCAGCTTAGCGGGACGTCACACCGGGGAGCTGTTTTTT. Its protein is CASSLAGRHTGELFF.

CDR3 amino acids: CSARGPLAGDYNEQFF. The CDR3 region has the DNA TGCAGTGCTAGAGGACCACTAGCGGGGGACTACAATGAGCAGTTCTTC. V gene TRBV20-1 combines with J gene TRBJ2-1, with 11 bases matching TRBD2. The ends lost 1 base at V and 3 bases at J; junction bases unmatched: 5. The CDR3 consists of 16 residues. The germline CDR1 and CDR2 sequences are DFQATT and SNEGSKA (reference sequence).